Following are 8 T cell receptor beta chains from one sample sequenced in a study of T cell clonality in common variable immunodeficiency. This table comes from immunoSEQ multiplex PCR, and its TCRdb copy is limited to in-frame clones, with some not included. This table holds over 55,000 clones with no singletons; the top ten claim roughly 1.7%. Sequenced input: peripheral blood mononuclear cells. Receptor source: a person aged 18-69 years in good health.

This clone showed up many times. The missing CDR3 end, 3 residues past where the read stops, is filled in from the germline J gene. V is TRBV28 and J is TRBJ1-2; maybe TRBD1 (6 bases). Trimming shortened V by 7 bases and J by 4 bases, and 16 bases separated the two germline ends. The CDR3 consists of 14 residues. CDR1 MDHEN and CDR2 SYDVKM come from the germline V gene. The CDR3 bases that were read are TGTGCCAGCACCTCCGGAGGACAGCTCTATGGC. Translated, it gives CASTSGGQLYG. The entire CDR3 sequence reads CASTSGGQLYGYTF.

This clone was observed at least ten times. The read comes to an end 3 residues before the CDR3 does, leaving the germline J gene to fill in the end. The V gene is TRBV12-3 or TRBV12-4, the J gene TRBJ2-1, with TRBD2 as a possible D gene (8 bases). This CDR3 has 15 amino acids. Trimming took 11 bases from V and 4 from J, leaving 21 bases between them. CDR3 amino acids: CADRASGPPYNEQFF. The sequenced CDR3 bases are TGTGCCGACAGGGCTAGCGGGCCACCTTACAATGAG.

There are many counts of this clone. The CDR3 sequence is CASSLVGTGGKGYTF. CDR3 bases read: TGTGCCAGCAGCTTAGTAGGGACAGGGGGAAAGGGC. This chain links TRBV7-2 with TRBJ1-2; 11 bases are shared with TRBD1. The read comes to an end 3 residues before the CDR3 does, leaving the germline J gene to fill in the end. The CDR3 has 15 residues. Germline V gene sequence: CDR1 SGHTA, CDR2 FQGNSA.

This clone was counted many times. The covered CDR3 bases are TGCGCCAGCAGCTCCCGGGGCGGGGGCAGTGAAAAA. Translated, it gives CASSSRGGGSEK. The whole CDR3 region reads CASSSRGGGSEKLFF. V gene TRBV5-1 combines with J gene TRBJ1-4; TRBD1 might be the D (6 bases). The read finishes 3 residues shy of the CDR3 end, and the germline J gene is used to complete it. The V end was cut by 3 bases, the J end by 7 bases, with 16 bases between. CDR3 length equals 15 residues. CDR1 and CDR2 from the germline V gene are SGHRS and YFSETQ.

This clone was recorded many times. This CDR3 is CASSLSGGYEQYF. The sequenced part of the CDR3 DNA is TGTGCCAGCAGCTTATCGGGGGGTTACGAG. The chain uses TRBV7-2 and TRBJ2-7; 7 positions match TRBD2. The read terminates 3 residues before the CDR3 end, so the remaining end is supplied by the germline J gene. Germline V gene data show CDR1 as SGHTA and CDR2 as FQGNSA. The CDR3 covers 13 residues. V lost 2 bases, J lost 4 bases, and 2 bases stayed unmatched.

This clone was observed at least ten times. The CDR3 is cut off 3 residues early in the read; its end comes from the germline J gene. The chain carries TRBV5-6 and TRBJ2-5; D is perhaps TRBD2 (5 bases). The V end lost 4 bases, the J end lost 5 bases, and 15 bases lay between the germline ends. From germline, CDR1 is SGHDT and CDR2 YYEEEE. The CDR3 contains 14 residues. CDR3 protein: CASSHEDLAETQYF. The DNA read from the CDR3 is TGTGCCAGCAGCCATGAGGATTTAGCGGAGACC.

The sample holds many counts of this clone. The missing CDR3 end, 3 residues past where the read stops, is filled in from the germline J gene. The chain recombines TRBV5-4 with TRBJ2-7; the D gene is possibly TRBD2 (5 bases). The V gene lost 1 base and the J gene lost 4 bases, with 6 bases spanning the gap. From germline, CDR1 is SGHNT and CDR2 YYREEE (reference sequence). This CDR3 region has 12 residues. The part of the CDR3 DNA that was read is TGTGCCAGCAGCTTGCGAGGGTACGAG. It codes for CASSLRGYE. The full CDR3 is CASSLRGYEQYF.

Of note for this clone: The read ends 3 residues early relative to the CDR3; the germline J gene fills the gap. The chain uses TRBV5-1 and TRBJ2-1, with D maybe TRBD2 (5 bases). The V end lost 0 bases, the J end lost 8 bases, and 15 bases lay between the germline ends. The CDR3 length is 15 residues. Germline assignment: CDR1 SGHRS and CDR2 YFSETQ. The covered CDR3 bases are TGCGCCAGCAGCTTGGTAGGCGGGCAGGATGATGAG. Protein product: CASSLVGGQDDE. The CDR3, in full, reads CASSLVGGQDDEQFF.